Given below is one TCR beta chain in context. Antigen: not known. TCRdb reprocessed the reads with MiXCR, giving one entry per CDR3 protein. Of roughly 730,000 distinct CDR3 sequences listed, roughly 30% are singletons. This sample is drawn from a study of T cell repertoires in cytomegalovirus infection. Study-wide background: Evidence of both CMV infection and a matching HLA type came from public TCR beta signatures. Overall study findings and caveats: The study found HLA-C-restricted CMV-specific TCR beta clonotypes dominating the ex vivo response. People with CMV and the relevant HLA were identified by cumulative public TCR beta family frequency.

CDR1 and CDR2 (germline): KGHSH, LQKENI. The CDR3 contains 14 residues. The V end lost 6 bases, the J end lost 3 bases, and 11 bases lay between the germline ends. The specimen was cultured PBMCs, collected from culture after CMV antigen stimulation. The chain links TRBV18 to TRBJ1-4; no clear D gene. This clonotype was obtained from a human donor in good health (CMV status not recorded). Some clones in this sample may be carry-over from other donors' samples. The CDR3 nucleotides read TGTGCCAGCTCGCCCGGGGTTTCTAATGAAAAACTGTTTTTT. Its translation is CASSPGVSNEKLFF.